This record covers a single T cell receptor (beta chain). V dropped 9 bases and J dropped 2; count of bases not matched to a gene: 9. The germline V gene encodes CDR1 SEHNR and CDR2 FQNEAQ (reference sequence). This CDR3 is built from 15 residues. Patients of the Seattle cohort, enrolled during active infection, were followed longitudinally. The data originate from a study of blood T cell repertoires in COVID-19. Study-level background: COVID-19 samples, acute and convalescent, were from the United States, Italy and Spain. Sources were T cells, B-cell-depleted T cells, or PBMCs; the material itself was cDNA or gDNA.

Original data processing: Counts of nucleated cells, estimated from reference gene primer amplification, were obtained. Some clones are missing from TCRdb's copy, which holds only in-frame ones; the method was immunoSEQ multiplex PCR. The V and J calls and clone size come from that table; D and trimming were worked out from the DNA. The repertoire holds 300,000 to 350,000 clones, around 87% seen once, with under 6.5% in the top ten. Sequencing used peripheral blood. This TCR was sampled from a woman aged 45-65 years with COVID-19, enrolled during active disease. The chain links TRBV7-9 to TRBJ2-5; 10 bases are a match to TRBD1. The CDR3 here is CASNPRDRGQETQYF. The CDR3, as DNA: TGTGCCAGTAACCCCCGGGACAGGGGACAAGAGACCCAGTACTTC.